What follows are 32 T cell receptor beta chains derived from one specimen sequenced in a study of T cell repertoires in cytomegalovirus infection. TCRdb used MiXCR to reprocess the reads, holding one entry per CDR3 protein. The sample lists approximately 630,000 distinct CDR3 sequences; 24% were seen once. Sample: CD8+ T cells from PBMCs. The source is a human donor in good health (CMV status not recorded). Some clones in this sample may be carry-over from other donors' samples.

This clonotype was counted at least ten times. The CDR3 nucleotides are TGTGCCAGCAGCCTGACAGGCCCATCCTACGAGCAGTACTTC. Translation gives CASSLTGPSYEQYF. The genes are TRBV7-2 and TRBJ2-7; the D gene is possibly TRBD1 (6 bases). CDR3 length: 14 amino acids. Between the trimmed V and J ends, which lost 5 bases and 1 base, there was a span of 12 bases. Germline CDR1 SGHTA, CDR2 FQGNSA. Full variable domain (missing parts from reference TRBV7-2 and TRBJ2-7): GAGVSQSPSNKVTEKGKDVELRCDPISGHTALYWYRQSLGQGLEFLIYFQGNSAPDKSGLPSDRFSAERTGGSVSTLTIQRTQQEDSAVYLCASSLTGPSYEQYFGPGTRLTVT.

There are a few counts of this clonotype. The gene calls are TRBV7-4 and TRBJ1-1; tentative D call: TRBD1 (5 bases). Germline V lookup: CDR1 SGHVT, CDR2 SQSDAQ. Trimming pared 0 bases from V and 5 bases from J, leaving 10 bases between. The CDR3 is made up of 14 amino acids. CDR3 in amino acids: CASSLARGKTEAFF. In nucleotides, the CDR3 is TGTGCCAGCAGCTTAGCGAGGGGAAAAACTGAAGCTTTCTTT.

This sequence joins TRBV5-6 and TRBJ1-2, with 8 positions matching TRBD1. Trimming removed 5 bases from V and 7 bases from J; junction bases left unmatched: 4. Germline V lookup: CDR1 SGHDT, CDR2 YYEEEE. The CDR3 covers 12 residues. The CDR3 reads CASRQGAFGYTF. The CDR3 region has the DNA TGTGCCAGCAGGCAGGGGGCTTTTGGCTACACCTTC.

This clonotype was recorded many times. V is TRBV7-6 and J is TRBJ2-1, with a weak D call TRBD1 (6 bases). The CDR3 has 14 amino acids. The V and J ends lost 6 bases and 9 bases respectively, with 18 bases between them. Germline CDR1 SGHVS, CDR2 FNYEAQ. The CDR3 loop reads CASSDYTGFGEQFF. In nucleotides, the CDR3 is TGTGCCAGCAGTGACTATACAGGGTTTGGTGAGCAGTTCTTC.

This chain joins TRBV2 and TRBJ1-2, with D maybe TRBD1 (5 bases). Trimming stripped 6 bases from V and 5 bases from J, with 13 bases between. Germline loops: CDR1 SNHLY, CDR2 FYNNEI. The CDR3 sequence is 13 residues long. CDR3 protein: CASSFPGRYGYTF. CDR3 DNA sequence: TGTGCCAGCAGCTTCCCGGGACGTTATGGCTACACCTTC.

At least ten counts were recorded for this clonotype. The chain employs TRBV7-2 and TRBJ2-5, with 10 bases aligning to TRBD2. Germline V gene lookup returns CDR1 SGHTA and CDR2 FQGNSA. This CDR3 comprises 15 residues. V gave up 1 base and J gave up 5 bases; unmatched junction bases: 4. The CDR3 nucleotides read TGTGCCAGCAGCTTAGAGGGACTAGCGAGGGAGACCCAGTACTTC. It yields the protein CASSLEGLARETQYF. The full variable domain, in which reference TRBV7-2 and TRBJ2-5 provide the parts outside the CDR3, is GAGVSQSPSNKVTEKGKDVELRCDPISGHTALYWYRQSLGQGLEFLIYFQGNSAPDKSGLPSDRFSAERTGGSVSTLTIQRTQQEDSAVYLCASSLEGLARETQYFGPGTRLLVL.

This clonotype appeared a few times. Here the CDR3 DNA reads TGTGCCAGCAGCTACCGACAGGATCCAGATACGCAGTATTTT. Protein product: CASSYRQDPDTQYF. The chain is built from TRBV5-5 and TRBJ2-3; D is perhaps TRBD1 (6 bases). The germline V and J ends were trimmed by 3 bases and 4 bases, with 12 bases remaining between them. Germline CDR1 reads SGHKS; CDR2 reads YYEKEE (reference sequence). This CDR3 contains 14 residues.

In this sample, this clonotype turned up a few times. The chain employs TRBV7-8 and TRBJ2-3; D gene ambiguous. V was pared by 8 bases and J by 1 base, with 1 base between. Germline lookup yields CDR1 SGHVS and CDR2 FQNEAQ. The CDR3 consists of 10 residues. The CDR3 DNA sequence: TGTGCCAGCGGCACAGATACGCAGTATTTT. It translates to CASGTDTQYF. Full variable domain (outside the CDR3, taken from reference TRBV7-8 and TRBJ2-3): GAGVSQSPRYKVAKRGQDVALRCDPISGHVSLFWYQQALGQGPEFLTYFQNEAQLDKSGLPSDRFFAERPEGSVSTLKIQRTQQEDSAVYLCASGTDTQYFGPGTRLTVL.

The rearrangement joins TRBV23-1 to TRBJ1-5; no firm D call. TRBV23-1 is filed as an ORF, its function uncertain. V lost 7 bases and J lost 7, with 11 bases in between. This CDR3 is built from 12 residues. The CDR3 sequence: CASTTLKQPQHF. As DNA, the CDR3 is TGCGCCAGCACAACCCTAAAACAGCCCCAGCATTTT.

The V call is TRBV5-4, the J call TRBJ2-3, with D tentatively TRBD1 or TRBD2 (5 bases each). The CDR3 sequence is 15 residues long. The germline CDR1 and CDR2 sequences are SGHNT and YYREEE (reference sequence). V was trimmed by 4 bases and J by 2 bases, leaving 14 bases between them. Here the CDR3 DNA reads TGTGCCAGCAGCCGGTCAGCGGACATCACAGATACGCAGTATTTT. This translates into CASSRSADITDTQYF.

V gene TRBV29-1 combines with J gene TRBJ1-2; perhaps TRBD1 as D (6 bases). This CDR3 region has 13 residues. The germline V and J ends were trimmed by 3 bases and 10 bases, with 18 bases remaining between them. Germline CDR1 is SQVTM and CDR2 is ANQGSEA. This CDR3 reads CSVEGRDRSHYTF. The CDR3 region has the DNA TGCAGCGTTGAGGGCCGAGACAGGTCACACTACACCTTC.

J is TRBJ2-2 and V is TRBV10-3; TRBD1 might be the D (5 bases). Germline CDR1 is ENHRY and CDR2 is SYGVKD. Trimming stripped 7 bases from V and 4 bases from J, with 16 bases between. The CDR3 has 15 amino acids. CDR3 sequence reads: CAIKLADRLTGELFF. The DNA of the CDR3 is TGTGCCATCAAACTCGCTGACAGACTCACCGGGGAGCTGTTTTTT.

The sample holds one count of this clonotype. Being one base from a much bigger clone, this may be a read error. This sequence joins TRBV7-4 and TRBJ1-1, with D uncertain. Germline values: CDR1 SGHVT, CDR2 SQSDAQ. The CDR3 contains 13 residues. This chain's CDR3 is CASSSNENTEVFF. The CDR3, as DNA: TGTGCCAGCAGCTCAAATGAGAACACTGAAGTTTTCTTT.

This clonotype counts as large (0.1 to 1%). V is TRBV7-2 and J is TRBJ1-5; a possible D gene is TRBD1 (6 bases). V gave up 2 bases and J gave up 2 bases, with 10 bases separating them. Looked up from germline, CDR1 is SGHTA and CDR2 is FQGNSA. CDR3 length equals 15 residues. CDR3 loop: CASSLRGAGNQPQHF. CDR3 nucleotides: TGTGCCAGCAGCTTAAGGGGGGCAGGCAATCAGCCCCAGCATTTT.

This clonotype occurred many times. This sequence joins TRBV20-1 and TRBJ2-7, with D possibly TRBD1 on 5 matching bases. The CDR3 runs to 15 residues. The V gene's germline CDR1 is DFQATT and CDR2 SNEGSKA (reference sequence). CDR3 DNA: TGCAGTGCCAGAGAAGCCAGGGAAGCGTCCTACGAGCAGTACGTC. Its protein product is CSAREAREASYEQYV.

The rearrangement uses TRBV13 and TRBJ1-2; TRBD1 matches at 7 bases. This CDR3 region has 15 residues. From germline, CDR1 is PRHDT and CDR2 FYEKMQ (reference sequence). The ends lost 4 bases at V and 8 bases at J; junction bases unmatched: 13. The CDR3 coding sequence is TGTGCCAGCAGCTCCGGGGACAGTATCGAGAGGGGCTACACCTTC. Protein product: CASSSGDSIERGYTF. Combining the CDR3 with reference TRBV13 and TRBJ1-2 gives the whole variable domain AAGVIQSPRHLIKEKRETATLKCYPIPRHDTVYWYQQGPGQDPQFLISFYEKMQSDKGSIPDRFSAQQFSDYHSELNMSSLELGDSALYFCASSSGDSIERGYTFGSGTRLTVV.

The genes are TRBV7-9 and TRBJ1-2; D not resolved. CDR1 SEHNR and CDR2 FQNEAQ come from the germline V gene (reference sequence). The CDR3 has 15 amino acids. V lost 5 bases, J lost 4 bases, and 17 bases lay in between. In DNA, the CDR3 is TGTGCCAGCAGCCCGCCCGGAGTTGGGTTCTATGGCTACACCTTC. It translates to CASSPPGVGFYGYTF.

This clonotype was seen many times. This chain uses TRBV12-3 or TRBV12-4 with TRBJ1-2; the D is unclear. Trimming removed 2 bases at V and 5 bases at J, with 18 bases between. The CDR3 runs to 16 residues. In DNA, the CDR3 is TGTGCCAGCAGTTTAAATCCTTTAGGGAGGCGTTATGGCTACACCTTC. This sequence encodes CASSLNPLGRRYGYTF.

This clonotype was observed many times. V usage is TRBV6-6 and J usage is TRBJ1-2; weak D call: TRBD1 (5 bases). CDR3 size: 14 residues. V was pared by 2 bases and J by 3 bases, with 10 bases between. Germline V gene lookup returns CDR1 MNHNY and CDR2 SVGAGI (reference sequence). The CDR3 region has the DNA TGTGCCAGCAGTTACCGGGGACTCTACTATGGCTACACCTTC. It translates to CASSYRGLYYGYTF.

With regard to this clonotype: The conserved phenylalanine or tryptophan is not found at the CDR3 terminus, so this likely reflects a read error. The chain links TRBV6-6 to TRBJ1-1, with D unresolved. CDR3 size: 13 residues. Germline V CDR1 and CDR2: MNHNY, SVGAGI (reference sequence). V was cut by 7 bases and J by 1 base, with 10 bases left in between. The CDR3 loop reads CASTNTENTEAFS. CDR3 nucleotides: TGTGCCAGCACCAACACGGAGAACACTGAAGCTTTCTCT.

The rearrangement uses TRBV7-9 and TRBJ1-2; 8 positions agree with TRBD1. Per the germline V gene, CDR1 is SEHNR and CDR2 is FQNEAQ (reference sequence). The CDR3 is 15 residues long. Unmatched junction bases numbered 8, after V lost 5 bases and J lost 3 bases. The CDR3 reads CASSPGQGGDYGYTF. The CDR3 DNA reads TGTGCCAGCAGCCCCGGACAGGGAGGGGACTATGGCTACACCTTC. Supplemented by reference TRBV7-9 and TRBJ1-2, the full variable domain reads DTGVSQNPRHKITKRGQNVTFRCDPISEHNRLYWYRQTLGQGPEFLTYFQNEAQLEKSRLLSDRFSAERPKGSFSTLEIQRTEQGDSAMYLCASSPGQGGDYGYTFGSGTRLTVV.

There are many counts of this clonotype. The rearrangement joins TRBV7-6 to TRBJ2-3; 8 bases are a match to TRBD1. Trimming took 0 bases from V and 4 from J; bases not matched to a gene: 6. The CDR3 has 16 amino acids. Looked up from germline, CDR1 is SGHVS and CDR2 is FNYEAQ. The CDR3 bases are TGTGCCAGCAGCTTAGCGCGACAGGGGAGCCCAGATACGCAGTATTTT. Encoded protein: CASSLARQGSPDTQYF.

This clonotype turned up a few times. The chain couples TRBV6-2 or TRBV6-3 to TRBJ2-1, with 12 bases identical to TRBD2. The CDR3 consists of 17 residues. Per the germline V gene, CDR1 is MNHEY and CDR2 is SVGEGT. Trimming cost V 1 base and J 2 bases; bases outside gene matches: 3. The CDR3 DNA reads as TGTGCCAGCAGTTACTGGACTAGCGGGGACCCCTACAATGAGCAGTTCTTC. Amino acids: CASSYWTSGDPYNEQFF.

This clonotype was seen repeatedly, ten times or more. This sequence joins TRBV6-5 and TRBJ2-7; 8 nucleotides align to TRBD1. Germline CDR1 is MNHEY and CDR2 is SVGAGI. The CDR3 is made up of 13 amino acids. With V trimmed by 2 bases and J by 6 bases, 3 bases remained unmatched. The CDR3 spells CASSYPDRVEQYF. The DNA of the CDR3 is TGTGCCAGCAGTTACCCGGACAGGGTCGAGCAGTACTTC.

This clonotype came up a few times. The rearrangement links TRBV4-1 to TRBJ2-1, with TRBD2 as a possible D gene (6 bases). The length of the CDR3 is 14 residues. Germline V gene lookup returns CDR1 MGHRA and CDR2 YSYEKL. The V end was cut by 8 bases, the J end by 4 bases, with 15 bases between. CDR3 loop: CASQGLAAYNEQFF. CDR3 nucleotide sequence: TGCGCCAGCCAAGGTTTAGCGGCGTACAATGAGCAGTTCTTC.

In DNA form, the CDR3 reads TGTGCCAGCAGTTACTCGCCGGCCCCCCCGTACAATGAGCAGTTCTTC. Its protein product is CASSYSPAPPYNEQFF. The chain joins TRBV6-2 or TRBV6-3 to TRBJ2-1; D is undetermined. The CDR3 has 16 residues. Between the trimmed V and J ends, which lost 0 bases and 4 bases, there was a span of 13 bases. Germline CDR1 and CDR2: MNHEY and SVGEGT.

V is TRBV3-1 and J is TRBJ2-3; D is unclear. The CDR3 has 18 residues. V was cut by 0 bases and J by 0 bases, with 16 bases left in between. Germline V gene sequence: CDR1 LGHDT, CDR2 YNNKEL (reference sequence). The CDR3 nucleotides read TGTGCCAGCAGCCAAGATCTGATGACTTCTATAAGCACAGATACGCAGTATTTT. Its protein product is CASSQDLMTSISTDTQYF.

Concerning this clonotype: A much larger clone sits a single nucleotide away, making a read error possible. The chain uses TRBV7-6 and TRBJ2-2, with a tentative D call TRBD1 (6 bases). The V and J ends lost 5 bases and 7 bases respectively, with 20 bases between them. Germline CDR1 is SGHVS and CDR2 is FNYEAQ. The length of the CDR3 is 16 residues. The CDR3 loop is CASSRIYRDQNGELFF. The CDR3 DNA reads TGTGCCAGCAGCCGAATTTACAGGGACCAAAACGGGGAGCTGTTTTTT.

This clonotype has at least ten counts. The V call is TRBV7-9, the J call TRBJ2-1; D ambiguous. The V gene's germline CDR1 is SEHNR and CDR2 FQNEAQ (reference sequence). With 3 bases removed from V and 9 bases from J, the gap between germline ends came to 0 bases. This CDR3 region has 9 residues. The CDR3 DNA reads TGTGCCAGCAGCTTTGAGCAGTTCTTC. It codes for CASSFEQFF. Drawing the rest from reference TRBV7-9 and TRBJ2-1, the complete variable domain is DTGVSQNPRHKITKRGQNVTFRCDPISEHNRLYWYRQTLGQGPEFLTYFQNEAQLEKSRLLSDRFSAERPKGSFSTLEIQRTEQGDSAMYLCASSFEQFFGPGTRLTVL.

This clonotype showed up just a few times. V is TRBV7-9 and J is TRBJ1-1; D unresolved. Per germline, CDR1 SEHNR and CDR2 FQNEAQ (reference sequence). This CDR3 has 17 residues. Trimming cost V 0 bases and J 5 bases, with 19 bases left between them. The CDR3 region is CASSLAPRAGRGTEAFF. The CDR3 region has the DNA TGTGCCAGCAGCTTAGCCCCGCGGGCCGGACGGGGAACTGAAGCTTTCTTT.

This clonotype was seen at least ten times. V and J are TRBV7-9 and TRBJ1-1, with 7 positions matching TRBD1. The V gene end was trimmed by 3 bases and the J gene end by 4 bases; junction bases not matched to a gene: 8. The CDR3 has 15 residues. The germline V gene encodes CDR1 SEHNR and CDR2 FQNEAQ (reference sequence). The CDR3 region has the DNA TGTGCCAGCAGCTTCCCGACAGGGCTGAGCACTGAAGCTTTCTTT. Translated, it gives CASSFPTGLSTEAFF.

This clonotype was recorded a few times. The chain combines TRBV10-3 with TRBJ1-1; D is unresolved. V was pared by 5 bases and J by 0 bases, with 7 bases between. Germline V gene sequence: CDR1 ENHRY, CDR2 SYGVKD. The CDR3 sequence is 13 residues long. CDR3 DNA sequence: TGTGCCATCAGTCCTGCCATGAACACTGAAGCTTTCTTT. Translating gives CAISPAMNTEAFF.